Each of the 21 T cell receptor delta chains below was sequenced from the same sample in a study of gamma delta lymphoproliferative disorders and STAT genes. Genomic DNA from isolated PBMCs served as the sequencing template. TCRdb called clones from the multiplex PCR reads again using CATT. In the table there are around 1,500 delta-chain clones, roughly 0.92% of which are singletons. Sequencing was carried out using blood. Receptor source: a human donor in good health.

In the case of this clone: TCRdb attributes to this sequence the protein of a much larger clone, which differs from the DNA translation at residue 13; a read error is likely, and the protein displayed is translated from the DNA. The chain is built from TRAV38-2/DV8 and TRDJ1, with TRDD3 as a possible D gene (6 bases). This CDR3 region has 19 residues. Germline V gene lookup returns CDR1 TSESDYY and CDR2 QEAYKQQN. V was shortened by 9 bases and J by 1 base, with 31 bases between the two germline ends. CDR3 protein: CAFMKPQGGGWGSTDKLIF. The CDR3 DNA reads TGTGCTTTCATGAAGCCACAGGGTGGCGGGTGGGGGTCCACCGATAAACTCATCTTT.

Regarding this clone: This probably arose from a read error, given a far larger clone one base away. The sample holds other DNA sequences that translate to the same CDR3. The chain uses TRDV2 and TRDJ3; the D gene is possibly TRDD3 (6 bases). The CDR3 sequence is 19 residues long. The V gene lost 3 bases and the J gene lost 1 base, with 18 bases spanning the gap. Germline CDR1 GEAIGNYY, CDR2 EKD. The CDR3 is CACDSTVGGVSWDTRQMFF. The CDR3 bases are TGTGCCTGTGACTCCACCGTGGGGGGGGTTTCCTGGGACACCCGACAGATGTTTTTC.

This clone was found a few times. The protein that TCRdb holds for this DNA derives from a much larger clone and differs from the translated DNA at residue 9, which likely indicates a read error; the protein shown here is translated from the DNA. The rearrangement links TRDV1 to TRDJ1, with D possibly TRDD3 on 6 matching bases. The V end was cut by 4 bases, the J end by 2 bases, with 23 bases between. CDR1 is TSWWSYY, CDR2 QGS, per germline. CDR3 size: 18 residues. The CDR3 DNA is TGTGCTCTTGGGGGACAGGCTGGGGAGGATAAGACGACCGATAAACTCATCTTT. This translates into CALGGQAGEDKTTDKLIF.

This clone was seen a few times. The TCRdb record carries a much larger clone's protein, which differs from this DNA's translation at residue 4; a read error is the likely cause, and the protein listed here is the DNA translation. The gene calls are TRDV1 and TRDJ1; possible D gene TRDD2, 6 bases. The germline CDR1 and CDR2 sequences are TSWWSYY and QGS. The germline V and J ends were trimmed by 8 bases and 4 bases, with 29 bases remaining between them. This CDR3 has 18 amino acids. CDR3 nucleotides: TGTGCTCTTAGGTTAAAACCTTCCGGTACGCACAGTGGCGATAAACTCATCTTT. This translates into CALRLKPSGTHSGDKLIF.

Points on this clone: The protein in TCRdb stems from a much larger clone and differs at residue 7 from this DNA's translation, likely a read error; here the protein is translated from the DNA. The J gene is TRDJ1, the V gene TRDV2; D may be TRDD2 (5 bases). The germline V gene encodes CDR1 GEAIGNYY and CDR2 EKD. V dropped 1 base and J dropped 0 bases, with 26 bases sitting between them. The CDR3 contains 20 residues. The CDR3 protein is CACDTMISYGANYYTDKLIF. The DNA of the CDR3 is TGTGCCTGTGACACTATGATCTCCTATGGAGCCAACTATTACACCGATAAACTCATCTTT.

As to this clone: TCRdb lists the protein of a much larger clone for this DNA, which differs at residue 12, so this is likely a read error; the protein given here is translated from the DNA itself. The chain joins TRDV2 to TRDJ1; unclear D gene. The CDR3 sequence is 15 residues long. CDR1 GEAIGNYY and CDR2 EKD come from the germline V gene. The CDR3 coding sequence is TGTGCCTGTGACCGAGTTGGACCGTACACCGATAGACTCATCTTT. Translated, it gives CACDRVGPYTDRLIF.

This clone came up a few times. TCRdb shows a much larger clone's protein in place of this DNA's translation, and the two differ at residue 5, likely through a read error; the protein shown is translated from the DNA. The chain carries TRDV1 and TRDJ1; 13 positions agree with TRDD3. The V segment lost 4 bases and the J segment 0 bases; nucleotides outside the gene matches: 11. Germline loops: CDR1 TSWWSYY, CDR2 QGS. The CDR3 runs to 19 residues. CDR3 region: CALGGQPLLGDTYTDKLIF. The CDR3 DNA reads TGTGCTCTTGGGGGACAGCCCCTACTGGGGGATACGTACACCGATAAACTCATCTTT.

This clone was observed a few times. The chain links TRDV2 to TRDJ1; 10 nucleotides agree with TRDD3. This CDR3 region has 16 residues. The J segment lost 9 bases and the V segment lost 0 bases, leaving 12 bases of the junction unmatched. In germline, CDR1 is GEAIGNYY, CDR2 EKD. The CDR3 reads CACDTLLGDGDAELIF. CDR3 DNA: TGTGCCTGTGACACCCTACTGGGGGATGGGGATGCGGAACTCATCTTT.

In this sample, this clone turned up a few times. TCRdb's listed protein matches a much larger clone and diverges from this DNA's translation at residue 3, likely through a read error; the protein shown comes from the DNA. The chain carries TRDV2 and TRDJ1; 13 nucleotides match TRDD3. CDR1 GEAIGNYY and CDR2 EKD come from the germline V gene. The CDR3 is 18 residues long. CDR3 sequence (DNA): TGTGCCGGTGACGCCCTACTGGGGGATACGGACTTAACCGATAAACTCATCTTT. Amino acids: CAGDALLGDTDLTDKLIF.

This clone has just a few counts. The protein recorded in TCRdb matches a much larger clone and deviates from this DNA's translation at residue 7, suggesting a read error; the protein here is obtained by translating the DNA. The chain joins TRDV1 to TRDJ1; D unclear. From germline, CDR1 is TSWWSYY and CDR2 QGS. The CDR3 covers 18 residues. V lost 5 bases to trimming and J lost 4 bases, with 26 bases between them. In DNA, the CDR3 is TGTGCTCTTGGGTTAAAACTTTCCGGTACGCACAGTGGCGATAAACTCATCTTT. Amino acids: CALGLKLSGTHSGDKLIF.

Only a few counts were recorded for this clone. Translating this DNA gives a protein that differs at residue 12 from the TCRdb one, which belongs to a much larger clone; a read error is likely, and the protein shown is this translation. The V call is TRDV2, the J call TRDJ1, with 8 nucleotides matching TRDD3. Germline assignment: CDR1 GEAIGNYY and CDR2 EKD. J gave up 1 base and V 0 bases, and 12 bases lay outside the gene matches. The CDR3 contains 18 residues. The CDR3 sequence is CACDTVGLLGATTDKLIF. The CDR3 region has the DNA TGTGCCTGTGACACCGTGGGGTTACTGGGGGCTACCACCGATAAACTCATCTTT.

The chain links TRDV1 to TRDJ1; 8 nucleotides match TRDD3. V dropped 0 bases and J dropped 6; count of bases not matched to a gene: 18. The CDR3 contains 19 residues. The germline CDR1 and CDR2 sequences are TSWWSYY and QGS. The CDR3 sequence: CALGELNGKGRGYCNKLIF. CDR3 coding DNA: TGTGCTCTTGGGGAACTTAACGGAAAGGGCCGGGGATACTGCAATAAACTCATCTTT.

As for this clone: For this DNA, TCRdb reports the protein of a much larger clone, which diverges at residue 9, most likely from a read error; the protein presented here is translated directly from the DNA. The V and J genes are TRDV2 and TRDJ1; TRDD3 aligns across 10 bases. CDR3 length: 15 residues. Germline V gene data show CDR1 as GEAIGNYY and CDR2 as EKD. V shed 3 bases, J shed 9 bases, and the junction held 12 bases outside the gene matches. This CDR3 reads CACDPLGDEDAELIF. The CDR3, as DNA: TGTGCCTGTGACCCACTGGGGGATGAGGATGCGGAACTCATCTTT.

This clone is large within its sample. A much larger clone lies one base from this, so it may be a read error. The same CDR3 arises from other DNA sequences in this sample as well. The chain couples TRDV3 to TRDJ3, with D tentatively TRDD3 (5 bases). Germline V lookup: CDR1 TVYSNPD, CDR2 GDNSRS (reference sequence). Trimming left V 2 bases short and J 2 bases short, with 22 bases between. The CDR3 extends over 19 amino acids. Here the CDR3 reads CAFSSLLRDTAWDTRQMFF. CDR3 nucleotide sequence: TGTGCCTTTTCCTCCTTACTAAGAGATACTGCCTGGGACACCCGACAGATGTTTTTC.

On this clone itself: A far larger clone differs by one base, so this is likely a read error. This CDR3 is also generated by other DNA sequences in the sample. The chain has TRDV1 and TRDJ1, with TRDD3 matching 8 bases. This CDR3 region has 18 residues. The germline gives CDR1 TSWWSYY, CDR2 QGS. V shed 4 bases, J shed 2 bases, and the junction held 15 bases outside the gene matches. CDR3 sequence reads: CALGGQAGGDKTTDKLIF. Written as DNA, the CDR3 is TGTGCTCTTGGGGGGCAGGCTGGGGGGGATAAGACGACCGATAAACTCATCTTT.

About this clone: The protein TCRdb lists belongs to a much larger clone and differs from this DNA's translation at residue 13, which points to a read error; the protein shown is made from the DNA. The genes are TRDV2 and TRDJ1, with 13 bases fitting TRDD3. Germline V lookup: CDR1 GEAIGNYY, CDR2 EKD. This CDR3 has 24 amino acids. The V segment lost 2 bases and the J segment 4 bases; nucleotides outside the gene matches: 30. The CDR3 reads CACDSLNWGIRDEGEGWALDKLIF. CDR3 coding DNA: TGTGCCTGTGACAGCCTTAACTGGGGGATACGCGATGAGGGCGAAGGTTGGGCGCTCGATAAACTCATCTTT.

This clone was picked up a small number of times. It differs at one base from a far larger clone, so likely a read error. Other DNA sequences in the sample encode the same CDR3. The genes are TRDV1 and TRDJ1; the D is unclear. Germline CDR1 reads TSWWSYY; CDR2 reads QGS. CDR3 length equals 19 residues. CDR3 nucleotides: TGTGCTCTTGGGCCTTACCTGTACGTTTTGGTTCCGTACACCGACAAACTCATCTTT. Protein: CALGPYLYVLVPYTDKLIF.

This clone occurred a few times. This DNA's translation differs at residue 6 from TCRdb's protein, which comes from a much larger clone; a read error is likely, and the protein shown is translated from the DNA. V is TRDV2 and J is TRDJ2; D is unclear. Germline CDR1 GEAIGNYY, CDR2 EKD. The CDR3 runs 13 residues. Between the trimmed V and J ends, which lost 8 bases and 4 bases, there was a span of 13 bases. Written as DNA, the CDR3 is TGTGCCTCCTCTTATTTCCCGACAGCACAACTCTTCTTT. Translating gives CASSYFPTAQLFF.

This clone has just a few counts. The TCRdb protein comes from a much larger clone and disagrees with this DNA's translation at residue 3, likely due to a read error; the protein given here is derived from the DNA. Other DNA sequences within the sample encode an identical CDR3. The CDR3 region is CARDTLLQASTGGFDKLIF. In nucleotides, the CDR3 is TGTGCCCGTGACACCCTCCTTCAAGCCAGTACTGGGGGGTTCGATAAACTTATCTTT. The chain links TRDV2 to TRDJ1, with 8 bases matching TRDD3. The CDR3 runs to 19 residues. Germline assignment: CDR1 GEAIGNYY and CDR2 EKD.

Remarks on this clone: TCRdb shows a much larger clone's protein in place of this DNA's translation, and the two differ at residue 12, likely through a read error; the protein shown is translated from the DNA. The CDR3 reads CACDTMSSYGADYYTDKLIF. CDR3 DNA sequence: TGTGCCTGTGACACTATGAGCTCCTATGGAGCCGACTATTACACCGATAAACTCATCTTT. The chain links TRDV2 to TRDJ1, with D possibly being TRDD2 (5 bases). V lost 1 base, J lost 0 bases, and 26 bases lay in between. Germline assignment: CDR1 GEAIGNYY and CDR2 EKD. This CDR3 comprises 20 residues.

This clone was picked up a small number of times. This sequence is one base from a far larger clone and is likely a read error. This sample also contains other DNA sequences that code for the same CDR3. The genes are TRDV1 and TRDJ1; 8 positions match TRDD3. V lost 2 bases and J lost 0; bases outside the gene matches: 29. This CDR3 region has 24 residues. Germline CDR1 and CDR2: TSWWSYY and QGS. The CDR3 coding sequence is TGTGCTCTTGGGGAATATTTGGTTGCCAATTTCATAACTGGGGGCCCGAAGTACACCGATAAACTCATCTTT. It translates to CALGEYLVANFITGGPKYTDKLIF.